The sequence of this T cell receptor beta chain was determined in a study of blood T cell repertoires in COVID-19. Study-wide background: From the United States, Italy and Spain came samples of acute and convalescent COVID-19. Sources were T cells, B-cell-depleted T cells, or PBMCs; the material itself was cDNA or gDNA.

Germline values: CDR1 KGHSH, CDR2 LQKENI. CDR3 length equals 14 residues. Trimming removed 3 bases from V and 3 bases from J, with 12 bases in between. In the original workflow: Amplification with reference gene primers provided the estimates of nucleated cell counts. Assay used: immunoSEQ multiplex PCR; TCRdb lists only in-frame clones, some missing. V and J calls and clone size are those listed in that table; D and trimming were worked out from the DNA. The sample holds tens of thousands of clones, more than 70% seen once. The sequenced sample consisted of peripheral blood. The TCR originated in a human donor in a cohort sampled during active COVID-19. The chain joins TRBV18 to TRBJ2-7; maybe TRBD1 (7 bases). The CDR3 DNA reads as TGTGCCAGCTCACCGCGCAGGGGGGACTACGAGCAGTACTTC. It yields the protein CASSPRRGDYEQYF.